The source of this T cell receptor (beta chain) is a study of blood T cell repertoires in COVID-19. Study context: COVID-19 samples collected from the United States, Italy and Spain covered acute and convalescent phases. T cells, B-cell-depleted T cells, or PBMCs provided the cDNA or gDNA that served as material.

The CDR3 consists of 15 residues. CDR1 MDHEN and CDR2 SYDVKM come from the germline V gene. Losses at the gene ends were 6 bases for V and 1 base for J; bases not matched to a gene: 5. Sequenced by immunoSEQ multiplex PCR; TCRdb stores in-frame clones only, minus some. Here the sample spans roughly 290,000 clones, 90% being singletons. Sequenced input: peripheral blood. The clonotype was recovered from a woman aged 25 to 39 with COVID-19, enrolled during active disease. The V call is TRBV28, the J call TRBJ2-7; 11 nucleotides align to TRBD2. The CDR3 nucleotides read TGTGCCAGCAGCCCCGGGACTAGCGGATCCTACGAGCAGTACTTC. This sequence encodes CASSPGTSGSYEQYF.